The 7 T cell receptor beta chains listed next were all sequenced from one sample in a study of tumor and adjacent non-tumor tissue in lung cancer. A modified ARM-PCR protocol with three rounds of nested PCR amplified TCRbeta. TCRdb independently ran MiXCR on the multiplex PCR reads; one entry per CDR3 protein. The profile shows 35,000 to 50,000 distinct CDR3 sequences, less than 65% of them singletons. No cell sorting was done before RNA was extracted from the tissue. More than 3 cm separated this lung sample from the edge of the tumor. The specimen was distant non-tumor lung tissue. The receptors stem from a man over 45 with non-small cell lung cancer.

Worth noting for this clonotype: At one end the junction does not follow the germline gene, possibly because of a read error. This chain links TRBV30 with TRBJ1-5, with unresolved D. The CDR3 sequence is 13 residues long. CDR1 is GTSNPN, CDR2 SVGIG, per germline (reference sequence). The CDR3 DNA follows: TGTGTCACGAGTAGTCAGTACAATCAGCCTCAGCATTTT. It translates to CVTSSQYNQPQHF. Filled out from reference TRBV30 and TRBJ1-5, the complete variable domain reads SQTIHQWPATLVQPVGSPLSLECTVEGTSNPNLYWYRQAAGRGLQLLFYSVGIGQISSEVPQNLSASRPQDRQFILSSKKLLLSDSGFYLCVTSSQYNQPQHFGDGTRLSIL.

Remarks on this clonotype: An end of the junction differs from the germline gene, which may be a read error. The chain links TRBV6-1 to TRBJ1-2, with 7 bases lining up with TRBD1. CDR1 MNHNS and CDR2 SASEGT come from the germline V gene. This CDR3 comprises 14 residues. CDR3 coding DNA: TGTACCAGCAGTCTTAGAGGAGGGGGCTATGGCTACGCCTTC. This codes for CTSSLRGGGYGYAF.

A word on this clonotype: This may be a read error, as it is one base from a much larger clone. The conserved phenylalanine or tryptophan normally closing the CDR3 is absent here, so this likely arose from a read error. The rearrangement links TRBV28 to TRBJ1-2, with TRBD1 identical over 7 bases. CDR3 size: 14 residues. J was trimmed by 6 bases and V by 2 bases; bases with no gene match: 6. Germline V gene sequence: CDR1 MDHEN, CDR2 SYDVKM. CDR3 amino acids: CASSLGTAINGYTL. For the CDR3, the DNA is TGTGCCAGCAGTTTAGGGACAGCGATAAATGGCTACACCCTC.

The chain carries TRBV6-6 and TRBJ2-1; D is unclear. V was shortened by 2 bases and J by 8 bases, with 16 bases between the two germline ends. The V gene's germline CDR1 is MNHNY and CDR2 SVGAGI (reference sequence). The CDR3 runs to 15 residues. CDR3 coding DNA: TGTGCCAGCAGTTACCCCCCTCTGGCCTCGGATGAGCAGTTCTTC. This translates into CASSYPPLASDEQFF.

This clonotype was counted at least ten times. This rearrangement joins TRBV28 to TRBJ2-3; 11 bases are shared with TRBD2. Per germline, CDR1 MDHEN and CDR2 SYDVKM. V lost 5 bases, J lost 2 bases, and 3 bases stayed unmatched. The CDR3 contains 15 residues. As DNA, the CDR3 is TGTGCCAGCAGTGTACTAGCGGGAGCCACAGATACGCAGTATTTT. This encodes CASSVLAGATDTQYF.

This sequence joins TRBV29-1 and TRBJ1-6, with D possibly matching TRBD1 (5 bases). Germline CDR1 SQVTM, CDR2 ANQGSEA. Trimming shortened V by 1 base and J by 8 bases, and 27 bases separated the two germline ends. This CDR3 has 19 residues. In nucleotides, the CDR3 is TGCAGCGTTGAAGTATCAGGGAGCAAACGCAAGAGGTTTTATTCACCCCTCCACTTT. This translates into CSVEVSGSKRKRFYSPLHF. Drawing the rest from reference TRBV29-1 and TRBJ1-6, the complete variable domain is SAVISQKPSRDICQRGTSLTIQCQVDSQVTMMFWYRQQPGQSLTLIATANQGSEATYESGFVIDKFPISRPNLTFSTLTVSNMSPEDSSIYLCSVEVSGSKRKRFYSPLHFGNGTRLTVT.

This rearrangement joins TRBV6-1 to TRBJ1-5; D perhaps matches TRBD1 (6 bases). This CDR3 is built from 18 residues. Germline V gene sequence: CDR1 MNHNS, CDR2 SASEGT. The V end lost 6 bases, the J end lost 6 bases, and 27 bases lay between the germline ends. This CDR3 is CASSDPRGRGESGQPQHF. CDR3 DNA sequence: TGTGCCAGCAGCGACCCCAGGGGCAGGGGAGAAAGCGGTCAGCCCCAGCATTTT.